This passage covers 12 T cell receptor beta chains from one sample sequenced in a study of cytomegalovirus exposure and HLA in healthy donors. Primers included in the PCR were 60 Vbeta and 13 Jbeta primers. Profiled with immunoSEQ multiplex PCR; TCRdb holds only in-frame clones, not every one. In total, the table holds 45,000 to 60,000 clones. The specimen sequenced was PBMCs. The receptors originated from a male donor in good health and CMV-seronegative.

This chain links TRBV19 with TRBJ2-2, with 8 bases that match TRBD1. The CDR3 is 13 residues long. CDR1 is LNHDA and CDR2 is SQIVND in the germline V gene (reference sequence). V trimming: 9 bases; J trimming: 5 bases; junction bases outside the gene matches: 5. The CDR3 is CASRGQGTGELFF. In DNA form, the CDR3 reads TGTGCCAGCAGGGGGCAGGGGACCGGGGAGCTGTTTTTT.

The chain recombines TRBV18 with TRBJ2-7; D may be TRBD1 (6 bases). CDR3 length: 16 amino acids. Germline CDR1 reads KGHSH; CDR2 reads LQKENI. V lost 5 bases to trimming and J lost 7 bases, with 24 bases between them. The CDR3 nucleotides are TGTGCCAGCTCATTCGGACAGCCTGGTGGGACGGGGGAGCAGTACTTC. Its translation is CASSFGQPGGTGEQYF.

The chain carries TRBV10-3 and TRBJ1-2; 8 nucleotides align to TRBD1. The CDR3 has 13 residues. V gave up 8 bases and J gave up 5 bases; unmatched junction bases: 7. CDR1 is ENHRY, CDR2 SYGVKD, per germline. CDR3 in DNA: TGTGCCATCGGTTCCACAGGGGGGTATGGCTACACCTTC. Its translation: CAIGSTGGYGYTF.

This chain uses TRBV2 with TRBJ2-1; a possible D gene is TRBD2 (6 bases). The germline V gene has CDR1 SNHLY and CDR2 FYNNEI. The CDR3 runs 15 residues. V lost 5 bases and J 5 bases, leaving 16 bases between the germline ends. CDR3 amino acids: CASSSSGGRDNEQFF. DNA of the CDR3: TGTGCCAGCAGTTCGTCCGGGGGACGGGACAATGAGCAGTTCTTC.

The genes are TRBV18 and TRBJ1-1, with a tentative D call TRBD1 (5 bases). V lost 2 bases and J lost 1, with 8 bases in between. The CDR3 runs to 14 residues. In germline, CDR1 is KGHSH, CDR2 LQKENI. CDR3: CASSPGGGNTEAFF. The DNA of the CDR3 is TGTGCCAGCTCACCAGGGGGGGGGAACACTGAAGCTTTCTTT.

Of note for this clone: Sequence at one end of the junction differs from germline and may be a read error. The rearrangement links TRBV30 to TRBJ2-5, with 11 bases matching TRBD2. From germline, CDR1 is GTSNPN and CDR2 SVGIG (reference sequence). The CDR3 has 15 residues. The CDR3 DNA reads TGTGCCGGGAGGGAGGGACTAGCGGTCCAAGAGACCCAGTACTTC. The encoded protein is CAGREGLAVQETQYF. The full variable domain, rest sourced from reference TRBV30 and TRBJ2-5, is SQTIHQWPATLVQPVGSPLSLECTVEGTSNPNLYWYRQAAGRGLQLLFYSVGIGQISSEVPQNLSASRPQDRQFILSSKKLLLSDSGFYLCAGREGLAVQETQYFGPGTRLLVL.

The chain employs TRBV5-1 and TRBJ1-3; D perhaps matches TRBD1 (5 bases). Looked up from germline, CDR1 is SGHRS and CDR2 is YFSETQ. V shed 0 bases and J shed 4 bases, with 14 bases lying between them. The CDR3 loop spans 16 amino acids. The CDR3 region has the DNA TGCGCCAGCAGCTTGGAGTCCAGGGTAGCCGGAAACACCATATATTTT. It is translated as CASSLESRVAGNTIYF.

V gene TRBV28 combines with J gene TRBJ2-5, with a weak D call TRBD1 (5 bases). From germline, CDR1 is MDHEN and CDR2 SYDVKM. The CDR3 is made up of 15 amino acids. Trimming removed 2 bases from V and 5 bases from J, with 15 bases in between. The CDR3 loop is CASSLEERGSETQYF. CDR3 nucleotides: TGTGCCAGCAGTTTAGAGGAAAGGGGAAGCGAGACCCAGTACTTC.

The chain has TRBV4-2 and TRBJ2-2; a weak D match, TRBD2 (6 bases). V lost 4 bases to trimming and J lost 5 bases, with 20 bases between them. The CDR3 covers 17 residues. The V gene's germline CDR1 is LGHNA and CDR2 YNFKEQ. The CDR3 DNA follows: TGTGCCAGCAGCCTCTCAACCGGGCGGGGAAGGACCGGGGAGCTGTTTTTT. Amino acids: CASSLSTGRGRTGELFF.

The rearrangement joins TRBV2 to TRBJ2-7; 9 nucleotides line up with TRBD1. This CDR3 has 14 amino acids. Germline trimming cut 3 bases from V and 2 bases from J; bases unmatched to any gene: 2. The germline V gene encodes CDR1 SNHLY and CDR2 FYNNEI. The CDR3 nucleotides read TGTGCCAGCAGTGAGGGACAGGGCACCTACGAGCAGTACTTC. It translates to CASSEGQGTYEQYF.

CDR3 protein: CAWTRGRGEVSGANVLTF. As DNA, the CDR3 is TGTGCCTGGACTCGGGGGAGGGGCGAAGTCTCTGGGGCCAACGTCCTGACTTTC. The chain has TRBV30 and TRBJ2-6; TRBD2 aligns across 7 bases. Per germline, CDR1 GTSNPN and CDR2 SVGIG (reference sequence). V trimming: 4 bases; J trimming: 0 bases; junction bases outside the gene matches: 12. The CDR3 runs to 18 residues.

The chain couples TRBV28 to TRBJ2-7; D unresolved. Trimming left V 6 bases short and J 6 bases short, with 18 bases between. The CDR3 loop spans 14 amino acids. CDR1 MDHEN and CDR2 SYDVKM come from the germline V gene. The chain's CDR3 is CASSPATSRSEQYF. CDR3 nucleotides: TGTGCCAGCAGCCCAGCAACTTCTAGGAGCGAGCAGTACTTC.